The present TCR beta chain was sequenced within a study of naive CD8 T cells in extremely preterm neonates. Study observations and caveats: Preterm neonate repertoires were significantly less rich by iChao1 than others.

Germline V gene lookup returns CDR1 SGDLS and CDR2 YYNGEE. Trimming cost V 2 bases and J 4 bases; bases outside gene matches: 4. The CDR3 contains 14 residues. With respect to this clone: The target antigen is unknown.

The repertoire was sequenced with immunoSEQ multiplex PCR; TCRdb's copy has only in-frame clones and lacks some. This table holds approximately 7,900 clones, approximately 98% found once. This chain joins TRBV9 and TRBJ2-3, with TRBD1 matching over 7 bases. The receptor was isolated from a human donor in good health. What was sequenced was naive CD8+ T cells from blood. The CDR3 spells CASSVRQGPDTQYF. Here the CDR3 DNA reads TGTGCCAGCAGCGTCCGACAGGGTCCAGATACGCAGTATTTT.